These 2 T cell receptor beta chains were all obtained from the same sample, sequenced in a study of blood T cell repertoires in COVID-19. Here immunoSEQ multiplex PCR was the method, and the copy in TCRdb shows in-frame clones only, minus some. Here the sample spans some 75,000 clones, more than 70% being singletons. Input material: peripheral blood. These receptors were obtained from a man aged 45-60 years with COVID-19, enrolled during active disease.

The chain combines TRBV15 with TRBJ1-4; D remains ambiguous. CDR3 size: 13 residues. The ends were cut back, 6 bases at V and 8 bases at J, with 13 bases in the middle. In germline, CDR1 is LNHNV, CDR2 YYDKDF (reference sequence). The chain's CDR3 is CATRPGFGEKLFF. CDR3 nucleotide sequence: TGTGCCACCAGGCCGGGGTTTGGGGAAAAACTGTTTTTT. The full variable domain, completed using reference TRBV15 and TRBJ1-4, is DAMVIQNPRYQVTQFGKPVTLSCSQTLNHNVMYWYQQKSSQAPKLLFHYYDKDFNNEADTPDNFQSRRPNTSFCFLDIRSPGLGDTAMYLCATRPGFGEKLFFGSGTQLSVL.

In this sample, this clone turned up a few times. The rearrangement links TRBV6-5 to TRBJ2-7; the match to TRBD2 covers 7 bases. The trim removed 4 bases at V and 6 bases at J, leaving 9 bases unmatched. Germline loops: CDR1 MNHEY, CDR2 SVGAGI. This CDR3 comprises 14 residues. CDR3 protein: CASSFPGLGSEQYF. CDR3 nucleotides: TGTGCCAGCAGTTTCCCAGGACTAGGGTCCGAGCAGTACTTC.